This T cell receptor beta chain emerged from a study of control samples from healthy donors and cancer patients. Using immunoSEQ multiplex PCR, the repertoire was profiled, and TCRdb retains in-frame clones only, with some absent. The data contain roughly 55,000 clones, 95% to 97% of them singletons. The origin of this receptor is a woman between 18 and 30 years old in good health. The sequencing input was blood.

CDR3: CASSLSYTGRTEAFF. CDR3 nucleotides: TGCGCCAGCAGCTTGTCCTATACAGGCCGCACTGAAGCTTTCTTT. The chain links TRBV5-1 to TRBJ1-1, with D possibly being TRBD1 (5 bases). CDR1 SGHRS and CDR2 YFSETQ come from the germline V gene. The CDR3 length is 15 residues. The V and J ends lost 1 base and 4 bases respectively, with 14 bases between them.